This TCR beta chain was identified during a study of control samples from healthy donors and cancer patients. This CDR3 has 12 residues. V lost 3 bases to trimming and J lost 8 bases, with 11 bases between them. CDR1 is SGHRS and CDR2 is YFSETQ in the germline V gene. The repertoire was sequenced with immunoSEQ multiplex PCR; TCRdb's copy has only in-frame clones and lacks some. The table includes some 140,000 clones, approximately 92% detected once. The chain links TRBV5-1 to TRBJ1-2, with a tentative D call TRBD1 (5 bases). Sequencing was done on a sample of blood. The sequence derives from a man aged 25-45 years in good health. Here the CDR3 DNA reads TGCGCCAGCAGCTCGAGAGGGGAAGGCTACACCTTC. Encoded protein: CASSSRGEGYTF.